One and the same sample provided the 12 T cell receptor beta chains below, sequenced in a study of OX40 agonist ivuxolimab in advanced cancers. Measured with immunoSEQ multiplex PCR; TCRdb has only the in-frame clones, and not every one. The data contain 31,000 or so clones, about four fifths of them seen just once; the ten biggest clones take up less than 25%. Sequencing used CD4+ or CD8+ T cells sorted from blood, obtained in a trial of the OX40 agonist ivuxolimab. The receptors were gathered from an adult with an advanced solid tumor such as melanoma, head and neck, liver or kidney cancer.

This clone was observed once. The chain combines TRBV5-6 with TRBJ1-5, with D perhaps matching TRBD1 (5 bases). The CDR3 runs 14 residues. V lost 0 bases and J 6 bases, leaving 10 bases between the germline ends. Germline CDR1 and CDR2: SGHDT and YYEEEE. CDR3 sequence: CASSLAGSGQPQHF. DNA for the CDR3: TGTGCCAGCAGCTTGGCAGGGTCGGGTCAGCCCCAGCATTTT.

CDR3 in DNA: TGTGCCAGCTCACCAGGGGGCATGGAGACCCAGTACTTC. This gives the protein CASSPGGMETQYF. The chain joins TRBV18 to TRBJ2-5; maybe TRBD1 (6 bases). V was pared by 2 bases and J by 5 bases, with 9 bases between. Germline values: CDR1 KGHSH, CDR2 LQKENI. This CDR3 has 13 amino acids.

The J gene is TRBJ1-2, the V gene TRBV5-6; 7 bases align to TRBD1. Germline CDR1 reads SGHDT; CDR2 reads YYEEEE. The V gene end was trimmed by 1 base and the J gene end by 2 bases; junction bases not matched to a gene: 2. CDR3 length: 14 residues. CDR3 in amino acids: CASSLKTGNYGYTF. The CDR3, as DNA: TGTGCCAGCAGCTTGAAGACAGGGAACTATGGCTACACCTTC.

The chain has TRBV6-5 and TRBJ1-4; 9 bases align to TRBD1. V shed 7 bases, J shed 4 bases, and the junction held 4 bases outside the gene matches. The V gene's germline CDR1 is MNHEY and CDR2 SVGAGI. This CDR3 comprises 14 residues. CDR3 nucleotide sequence: TGTGCCAGCAAAAGGACAGGGGATAATGAAAAACTGTTTTTT. Translation: CASKRTGDNEKLFF.

This clone was found a few times. The chain joins TRBV13 to TRBJ1-2; TRBD1 might be the D (6 bases). Germline CDR1 reads PRHDT; CDR2 reads FYEKMQ (reference sequence). V lost 5 bases to trimming and J lost 14 bases, with 18 bases between them. This CDR3 has 12 amino acids. The CDR3 DNA sequence: TGTGCCAGCAGCCTGAGACAGGCGGTGGCGACCTTC. It translates to CASSLRQAVATF.

This clone was recorded only once. The chain links TRBV5-1 to TRBJ2-4; D is possibly TRBD1 (6 bases). Germline loops: CDR1 SGHRS, CDR2 YFSETQ. The V gene lost 0 bases and the J gene lost 3 bases, with 10 bases spanning the gap. This CDR3 has 15 residues. CDR3 bases: TGCGCCAGCAGCTTGGACCCAGGGGACAAAAACATTCAGTACTTC. It is translated as CASSLDPGDKNIQYF.

This clone was recorded a few times. V usage is TRBV5-1 and J usage is TRBJ2-2; 13 bases align to TRBD2. Trimming took 0 bases from V and 4 from J; bases not matched to a gene: 0. CDR3 length: 16 amino acids. Germline V lookup: CDR1 SGHRS, CDR2 YFSETQ. The CDR3 sequence is CASSLGTSGSTGELFF. In nucleotides, the CDR3 is TGCGCCAGCAGCTTGGGGACTAGCGGGAGCACCGGGGAGCTGTTTTTT.

This rearrangement joins TRBV11-2 to TRBJ2-7; D not resolved. The length of the CDR3 is 14 residues. V lost 3 bases, J lost 4 bases, and 13 bases lay in between. Germline V CDR1 and CDR2: SGHAT, FQNNGV. DNA for the CDR3: TGTGCCAGCAGCTTCGACACCCCACCTTACGAGCAGTACTTC. Protein sequence: CASSFDTPPYEQYF.

This clone was detected only once. The chain combines TRBV5-6 with TRBJ2-5; 9 nucleotides line up with TRBD2. After removal of 5 bases from V and 4 bases from J, the junction contained 6 bases not matched to a gene. The CDR3 is made up of 14 amino acids. CDR1 SGHDT and CDR2 YYEEEE come from the germline V gene. CDR3 amino acids: CASSSGLARETQYF. CDR3 DNA: TGTGCCAGCAGTTCCGGACTAGCGAGAGAGACCCAGTACTTC.

The genes are TRBV4-2 and TRBJ1-4; D is unresolved. Germline CDR1 and CDR2: LGHNA and YNFKEQ. V lost 0 bases and J 2 bases, leaving 7 bases between the germline ends. This CDR3 is 15 amino acids long. The CDR3 DNA follows: TGTGCCAGCAGCCAAGAGGCCAGTACTAATGAAAAACTGTTTTTT. Residues: CASSQEASTNEKLFF.

J is TRBJ2-6 and V is TRBV18; 7 nucleotides match TRBD1. The CDR3 has 17 amino acids. The J segment lost 0 bases and the V segment lost 3 bases, leaving 5 bases of the junction unmatched. From germline, CDR1 is KGHSH and CDR2 LQKENI. The CDR3 loop reads CASSPKGAGSGANVLTF. The CDR3 region has the DNA TGTGCCAGCTCACCGAAGGGGGCGGGCTCTGGGGCCAACGTCCTGACTTTC. Variable domain in full (rest from reference TRBV18 and TRBJ2-6): NAGVMQNPRHLVRRRGQEARLRCSPMKGHSHVYWYRQLPEEGLKFMVYLQKENIIDESGMPKERFSAEFPKEGPSILRIQQVVRGDSAAYFCASSPKGAGSGANVLTFGAGSRLTVL.

The gene calls are TRBV7-3 and TRBJ1-2, with a weak D call TRBD1 (5 bases). The CDR3 length is 13 residues. V lost 5 bases and J 8 bases, leaving 15 bases between the germline ends. Germline CDR1 is SGHTA and CDR2 is FQGTGA. The CDR3: CASSAVGPEGYTF. For the CDR3, the DNA is TGTGCCAGCAGCGCCGTGGGGCCGGAGGGCTACACCTTC. Variable domain in full (rest from reference TRBV7-3 and TRBJ1-2): GAGVSQTPSNKVTEKGKYVELRCDPISGHTALYWYRQSLGQGPEFLIYFQGTGAADDSGLPNDRFFAVRPEGSVSTLKIQRTERGDSAVYLCASSAVGPEGYTFGSGTRLTVV.